Listed below are T cell receptor beta chains from one sample, sequenced in a study of PD-1 blockade in classical Hodgkin lymphoma. Produced via immunoSEQ multiplex PCR; TCRdb's table is partial and in-frame only. The sample lists around 43,000 clones, roughly 78% occurring once. This specimen consisted of peripheral blood mononuclear cells (PBMCs), obtained at baseline. Receptors were obtained from a human donor with classical Hodgkin lymphoma. Each CDR3 is given with its conserved first and last residue.

v_call | cdr3_aa
TRBV15 | CATSRSAGRGNEQFF
TRBV6-5 | CASSYYRGNSPLHF
TRBV2 | CASRTGTVYNEQFF
TRBV29-1 | CSVEGIGVEAFF
TRBV9 | CASSAGTAFQETQYF
TRBV9 | CASSVFATGYNEQFF
TRBV5-1 | CASSLYREGTEAFF
TRBV9 | CASSARTRGEQYF
TRBV5-1 | CASSLLGGGDNEQFF
TRBV5-5 | CASSFVVGNNRVF
TRBV6-6 | CASRLAGEQETQYF
TRBV5-4 | CASSLSRKTEAFF
TRBV10-1 | CASSGAGGDNTGELFF
TRBV5-4 | CASSLASGGGNEQFF
TRBV10-1 | CASSPDGKSPLHF
TRBV6-5 | CASSLRRGGGYGYTF
TRBV2 | CASSDGGDSVEQFF
TRBV19 | CASSPDSPEQFF
TRBV7-9 | CASSLETGGNTEAFF
TRBV5-6 | CASSLGGAGRAHGYTF
TRBV30 | CAWNGQGDEAFF
TRBV7-2 | CASSHGQGVRGAEQYF
TRBV4-3 | CASSQDWGSGAFF
TRBV21-1 | CASSVSVKQSPYEQYF
TRBV7-3 | CASSPAGLPYEQYF
TRBV7-9 | CASSLDQAGVSYEQYF
TRBV7-8 | CASSQVAGTGWLTNEKLFF
TRBV7-2 | CASSFSGDGYTF
TRBV14 | CASSPNRETQYF
TRBV2 | CASSEAGDSSYEQYF
TRBV6-5 | CASEIAGGRSGELFF
TRBV6-5 | CASRANTGELFF
TRBV5-1 | CASRPDPRVADTIYF
TRBV15 | CATSLGQGTYNEQFF
TRBV30 | CAWTPDPNTEAFF
TRBV5-1 | CASSLGSLRGEQYF